Listed below are T cell receptor beta chains from one sample, sequenced in a study of cytomegalovirus exposure and HLA in healthy donors. The data were produced by immunoSEQ multiplex PCR, yet TCRdb's version contains in-frame clones alone and is incomplete. The profile shows some 180,000 clones, about 86% of them singletons. Sequenced input: PBMCs. The receptors originated from a man in his forties in good health and CMV-seropositive. CDR3s include the opening cysteine and the closing phenylalanine or tryptophan.

cdr3_aa j_call v_call
CASSQRYPGDNEQFF TRBJ2-1 TRBV6-5
CASSPMWGTGDDQFF TRBJ2-1 TRBV14
CASSPGTSGSYNEQFF TRBJ2-1 TRBV7-9
CASSFRQTYGYTF TRBJ1-2 TRBV7-2
CSVALQVYQETQYF TRBJ2-5 TRBV29-1
CASSGGTGLYEQYF TRBJ2-7 TRBV7-9
CASSLGVPGGNEQFF TRBJ2-1 TRBV5-1
CASRQGALTDTQYF TRBJ2-3 TRBV2
CASTIRGQETQYF TRBJ2-5 TRBV7-8
CASRSPGANTEAFF TRBJ1-1 TRBV6-6
CASSSTGFTDTQYF TRBJ2-3 TRBV7-2
CASSPRDRIGVQYF TRBJ2-5 TRBV18
CASGLDRGNYGYTF TRBJ1-2 TRBV12-5
CASSSSGSGNTIYF TRBJ1-3 TRBV5-1
CASSPAPGQLGKQYF TRBJ2-7 TRBV19
CASTREMYNEQFF TRBJ2-1 TRBV18
CASSIVAGGATGELFF TRBJ2-2 TRBV19
CASILQGNTEAFF TRBJ1-1 TRBV2
CATYLNEQYF TRBJ2-7 TRBV6-1
CASGLGIGPGGRNTEAFF TRBJ1-1 TRBV12-5
CASSGLGAYNEQFF TRBJ2-1 TRBV2
CASSRQSSVGNTIYF TRBJ1-3 TRBV2
CASSLVAGTTDTQYF TRBJ2-3 TRBV28
CAILGEEGGAFGYTF TRBJ1-2 TRBV10-3
CASSLRQGANYGYTF TRBJ1-2 TRBV27
CASSAPRLAGGVSGANVLTF TRBJ2-6 TRBV9
CAISELTGSESGYTF TRBJ1-2 TRBV10-3